This record looks at one T cell receptor (beta chain) sequence and its context. Its target is unknown. This sample is drawn from a study of shared clonotypes between healthy human individuals. Overall study context: Per donor, CD8 memory used one plate, CD8 naive used two, CD4 memory used three and CD4 naive used three. Study-wide findings and caveats: Genetic and exposure-history diversity was limited by the small donor number.

Per the original methods: From ImmunoSEQ came sequences covering only the junction and carrying no quality scores, so filtering differed. Data came from immunoSEQ multiplex PCR; TCRdb stores just in-frame clones and leaves some out. That table is the source of V, J and clone size, and D and trimming were worked out from the DNA. There are about 2 million clones in the sample; 85% to 95% occur only once, and 0.13% lies in the top ten. The V gene end was trimmed by 0 bases and the J gene end by 12 bases; junction bases not matched to a gene: 5. The CDR3 is 12 amino acids. CDR1 and CDR2 (germline): ENHRY, SYGVKD.

The TCR comes from a man between 18 and 35 years old in good health. The sequenced sample was naive CD4+ T cells sorted from blood. The subset was: CD45RA+ positively selected. The J gene is TRBJ2-7, the V gene TRBV10-3; 7 nucleotides agree with TRBD1. The DNA of the CDR3 is TGTGCCATCAGTGAGTCGACGACAGGGTGGTACTTC. This translates into CAISESTTGWYF.